The 24 T cell receptor beta chains reported below all come from one sample, sequenced in a study of shared clonotypes between healthy human individuals. CD45RO-negative, CCR7-selected cells formed the naive CD8 fraction, which excluded terminally differentiated effector memory CD45RA+ cells. TCRdb's table, derived via immunoSEQ multiplex PCR, lists solely in-frame clones and lacks some. The sample contains hundreds of thousands of clones, 95% to 98% of which appear only once. The sample consisted of naive CD8+ T cells sorted from blood. These receptors were taken from a man under 40 in good health.

The CDR3 DNA is TGCGCCAGCAGTGAGATAGGGGGACACTATGGCTACACCTTC. This gives the protein CASSEIGGHYGYTF. V usage is TRBV10-2 and J usage is TRBJ1-2; D might be TRBD1 (6 bases). This CDR3 contains 14 residues. The V gene's germline CDR1 is WSHSY and CDR2 SAAADI. Trimming left V 2 bases short and J 3 bases short, with 10 bases between.

CDR3 sequence reads: CASSSTPGTATYEQYF. The CDR3 DNA reads as TGTGCCAGCAGCTCTACACCCGGGACAGCGACCTACGAGCAGTACTTC. This chain connects TRBV7-9 to TRBJ2-7; TRBD1 aligns across 7 bases. This CDR3 spans 16 amino acids. The germline V gene has CDR1 SEHNR and CDR2 FQNEAQ (reference sequence). Unmatched junction bases numbered 11, after V lost 4 bases and J lost 2 bases.

The chain is built from TRBV25-1 and TRBJ1-4; the D gene is possibly TRBD1 (6 bases). This CDR3 spans 14 amino acids. Germline lookup yields CDR1 MGHDK and CDR2 SYGVNS. Deletions cut 4 bases from V and 8 bases from J, with 14 bases between. CDR3 loop: CASSVSGTKEKLFF. In DNA form, the CDR3 reads TGTGCCAGCAGTGTTTCGGGGACAAAAGAAAAACTGTTTTTT.

V gene TRBV6-5 combines with J gene TRBJ2-7; D possibly matches TRBD1 or TRBD2 (6 bases each). Germline V gene sequence: CDR1 MNHEY, CDR2 SVGAGI. V lost 3 bases, J lost 3 bases, and 12 bases lay in between. CDR3 length: 14 amino acids. CDR3 DNA sequence: TGTGCCAGCAGTTATACTAGGGGGGTCTACGAGCAGTACTTC. As protein: CASSYTRGVYEQYF.

This chain links TRBV7-2 with TRBJ2-1; no reliable D call. The germline gives CDR1 SGHTA, CDR2 FQGNSA. This CDR3 has 14 amino acids. V dropped 2 bases and J dropped 4 bases, with 9 bases sitting between them. The CDR3: CASSLLKGYNEQFF. CDR3 DNA sequence: TGTGCCAGCAGCTTACTGAAAGGATACAATGAGCAGTTCTTC.

V gene TRBV7-9 combines with J gene TRBJ2-7, with D tentatively TRBD2 (6 bases). Looked up from germline, CDR1 is SEHNR and CDR2 is FQNEAQ (reference sequence). The ends were cut back, 6 bases at V and 7 bases at J, with 16 bases in the middle. The CDR3 sequence is 13 residues long. The CDR3 spells CASRGPGLREQYF. DNA of the CDR3: TGTGCCAGCAGAGGGCCGGGACTCCGAGAGCAGTACTTC. Based on the CDR3 plus reference TRBV7-9 and TRBJ2-7, the full variable domain is DTGVSQNPRHKITKRGQNVTFRCDPISEHNRLYWYRQTLGQGPEFLTYFQNEAQLEKSRLLSDRFSAERPKGSFSTLEIQRTEQGDSAMYLCASRGPGLREQYFGPGTRLTVT.

V gene TRBV27 combines with J gene TRBJ1-4; D gene uncertain. Germline assignment: CDR1 MNHEY and CDR2 SMNVEV (reference sequence). The germline V and J ends were trimmed by 5 bases and 2 bases, with 9 bases remaining between them. The CDR3 loop spans 14 amino acids. The CDR3 loop reads CASSKVRTNEKLFF. The CDR3 DNA reads as TGTGCCAGCAGTAAAGTGCGGACTAATGAAAAACTGTTTTTT.

This sequence joins TRBV29-1 and TRBJ2-2; D is unclear. V lost 3 bases and J lost 5, with 4 bases in between. Per germline, CDR1 SQVTM and CDR2 ANQGSEA. The length of the CDR3 is 11 residues. CDR3: CSVDRTGELFF. CDR3 in DNA: TGCAGCGTTGACCGAACCGGGGAGCTGTTTTTT.

The gene calls are TRBV15 and TRBJ2-7; perhaps TRBD2 as D (5 bases). Trimming shortened V by 4 bases and J by 4 bases, and 20 bases separated the two germline ends. The CDR3 has 16 residues. The germline gives CDR1 LNHNV, CDR2 YYDKDF (reference sequence). The CDR3 spells CATSTGSGLASYEQYF. CDR3 in DNA: TGTGCCACCAGCACAGGCTCGGGGTTAGCAAGTTACGAGCAGTACTTC.

This clone was observed a single time. The rearrangement joins TRBV6-5 to TRBJ2-7; 7 bases fit TRBD1. This CDR3 region has 16 residues. Germline V gene sequence: CDR1 MNHEY, CDR2 SVGAGI. The ends lost 0 bases at V and 3 bases at J; junction bases unmatched: 8. The CDR3 region is CASSYSRPGQNYEQYF. For the CDR3, the DNA is TGTGCCAGCAGTTACTCGAGGCCGGGACAGAACTACGAGCAGTACTTC.

The CDR3 spells CASSYRDRGEDQPQHF. DNA for the CDR3: TGTGCCAGCAGTTACAGGGACAGGGGAGAGGATCAGCCCCAGCATTTT. The chain employs TRBV28 and TRBJ1-5; 10 nucleotides match TRBD1. V was pared by 4 bases and J by 5 bases, with 8 bases of the junction left unmatched. The CDR3 spans 16 residues. Germline V gene sequence: CDR1 MDHEN, CDR2 SYDVKM.

This clone was seen a few times. The rearrangement links TRBV29-1 to TRBJ2-7, with 7 positions matching TRBD1. CDR1 is SQVTM, CDR2 ANQGSEA, per germline. Germline trimming cut 2 bases from V and 2 bases from J; bases unmatched to any gene: 9. CDR3 length equals 15 residues. The CDR3 is CSVETLGQETYEQYF. CDR3 bases: TGCAGCGTTGAAACCCTAGGACAGGAAACCTACGAGCAGTACTTC.

The chain has TRBV9 and TRBJ2-2, with 10 bases that match TRBD1. Germline lookup yields CDR1 SGDLS and CDR2 YYNGEE. CDR3 size: 18 residues. V was clipped by 3 bases and J by 6 bases; unmatched bases: 14. The CDR3 DNA sequence: TGTGCCAGCAGCGCCCCCGGGGACAGGGGAATCAGTGCCGGGGAGCTGTTTTTT. It specifies CASSAPGDRGISAGELFF. Filled out from reference TRBV9 and TRBJ2-2, the complete variable domain reads DSGVTQTPKHLITATGQRVTLRCSPRSGDLSVYWYQQSLDQGLQFLIQYYNGEERAKGNILERFSAQQFPDLHSELNLSSLELGDSALYFCASSAPGDRGISAGELFFGEGSRLTVL.

The gene calls are TRBV11-3 and TRBJ2-3; 7 positions agree with TRBD2. Germline V gene lookup returns CDR1 SGHNT and CDR2 YENEEA. CDR3 length: 15 amino acids. The ends lost 3 bases at V and 0 bases at J; junction bases unmatched: 3. As DNA, the CDR3 is TGTGCCAGCAGCTTGGGCGGGAGTAGCACAGATACGCAGTATTTT. It is translated as CASSLGGSSTDTQYF.

V gene TRBV6-1 combines with J gene TRBJ1-2, with D perhaps TRBD1 (6 bases). Trimming cost V 5 bases and J 4 bases, with 14 bases left between them. This CDR3 comprises 14 residues. Germline lookup yields CDR1 MNHNS and CDR2 SASEGT. The CDR3 sequence: CASSKPTGTYGYTF. For the CDR3, the DNA is TGTGCCAGCAGTAAACCAACAGGGACCTATGGCTACACCTTC.

The chain uses TRBV19 and TRBJ1-1; D may be TRBD1 (6 bases). The CDR3 runs 15 residues. The germline V gene has CDR1 LNHDA and CDR2 SQIVND (reference sequence). V lost 4 bases and J lost 6, with 18 bases in between. The CDR3 loop is CASSKPTGVEAEAFF. The DNA of the CDR3 is TGTGCCAGTAGTAAGCCGACAGGTGTTGAAGCTGAAGCTTTCTTT. Drawing the rest from reference TRBV19 and TRBJ1-1, the complete variable domain is DGGITQSPKYLFRKEGQNVTLSCEQNLNHDAMYWYRQDPGQGLRLIYYSQIVNDFQKGDIAEGYSVSREKKESFPLTVTSAQKNPTAFYLCASSKPTGVEAEAFFGQGTRLTVV.

CDR3 DNA: TGTGCCAGTAGATCCGGGACTAGCGAGTACAATGAGCAGTTCTTC. Its translation is CASRSGTSEYNEQFF. This chain joins TRBV19 and TRBJ2-1, with TRBD2 identical over 10 bases. Germline assignment: CDR1 LNHDA and CDR2 SQIVND (reference sequence). V was pared by 6 bases and J by 4 bases, with 6 bases of the junction left unmatched. The CDR3 runs 15 residues.

The chain combines TRBV27 with TRBJ2-1, with 9 bases identical to TRBD2. V was clipped by 5 bases and J by 2 bases; unmatched bases: 10. Germline CDR1 reads MNHEY; CDR2 reads SMNVEV (reference sequence). The CDR3 sequence is 17 residues long. CDR3 region: CASSPNLAGPTYNEQFF. The DNA of the CDR3 is TGTGCCAGCAGTCCGAATCTAGCGGGACCAACCTACAATGAGCAGTTCTTC.

The chain carries TRBV28 and TRBJ2-7; TRBD1 aligns across 10 bases. Trimming at V came to 3 bases and at J to 4 bases, leaving 6 bases not matched to a gene. CDR3 size: 15 residues. Germline V lookup: CDR1 MDHEN, CDR2 SYDVKM. CDR3 residues: CASSFPGQGFYEQYF. As DNA, the CDR3 is TGTGCCAGCAGTTTCCCGGGACAGGGGTTTTACGAGCAGTACTTC.

This rearrangement joins TRBV6-1 to TRBJ2-7; perhaps TRBD2 as D (6 bases). V was trimmed by 6 bases and J by 3 bases, leaving 12 bases between them. The CDR3 length is 13 residues. Germline loops: CDR1 MNHNS, CDR2 SASEGT. CDR3 nucleotide sequence: TGTGCCAGCAGCTCCGGGAGTCACTACGAGCAGTACTTC. Translated: CASSSGSHYEQYF.

The CDR3 spells CASSLYYRDEQFF. The CDR3 nucleotides are TGTGCCAGCAGCTTGTATTACAGGGATGAGCAGTTCTTC. The gene calls are TRBV5-8 and TRBJ2-1, with a tentative D call TRBD1 (6 bases). This CDR3 has 13 residues. Germline V gives CDR1 SGHTS, CDR2 YDEGEE. Trimming stripped 1 base from V and 8 bases from J, with 10 bases between. Variable domain in full (rest from reference TRBV5-8 and TRBJ2-1): EAGVTQSPTHLIKTRGQQATLRCSPISGHTSVYWYQQALGLGLQFLLWYDEGEERNRGNFPPRFSGRQFPNYSSELNVNALELEDSALYLCASSLYYRDEQFFGPGTRLTVL.

The rearrangement links TRBV6-5 to TRBJ2-1; 8 positions match TRBD1. CDR1 and CDR2 (germline): MNHEY, SVGAGI. This CDR3 has 15 amino acids. Losses at the gene ends were 5 bases for V and 4 bases for J; bases not matched to a gene: 7. The CDR3 region is CASSLLGQAYNEQFF. The CDR3 region has the DNA TGTGCCAGCAGTCTGTTGGGACAGGCTTACAATGAGCAGTTCTTC.

The CDR3 sequence: CASSLEIGSQPQHF. The CDR3 nucleotides are TGTGCCAGCAGCTTAGAGATAGGGAGTCAGCCCCAGCATTTT. The chain combines TRBV7-8 with TRBJ1-5; no clear D gene. The germline gives CDR1 SGHVS, CDR2 FQNEAQ. The CDR3 has 14 residues. V shed 1 base and J shed 6 bases, with 10 bases lying between them.

This clone has only one observation. This chain connects TRBV13 to TRBJ2-5, with a tentative D call TRBD2 (6 bases). There are 15 residues in the CDR3. CDR1 and CDR2 (germline): PRHDT, FYEKMQ (reference sequence). With 5 bases removed from V and 0 bases from J, the gap between germline ends came to 13 bases. The CDR3 coding sequence is TGTGCCAGCAGCCGAGGGACTTTCCACCAAGAGACCCAGTACTTC. This encodes CASSRGTFHQETQYF.